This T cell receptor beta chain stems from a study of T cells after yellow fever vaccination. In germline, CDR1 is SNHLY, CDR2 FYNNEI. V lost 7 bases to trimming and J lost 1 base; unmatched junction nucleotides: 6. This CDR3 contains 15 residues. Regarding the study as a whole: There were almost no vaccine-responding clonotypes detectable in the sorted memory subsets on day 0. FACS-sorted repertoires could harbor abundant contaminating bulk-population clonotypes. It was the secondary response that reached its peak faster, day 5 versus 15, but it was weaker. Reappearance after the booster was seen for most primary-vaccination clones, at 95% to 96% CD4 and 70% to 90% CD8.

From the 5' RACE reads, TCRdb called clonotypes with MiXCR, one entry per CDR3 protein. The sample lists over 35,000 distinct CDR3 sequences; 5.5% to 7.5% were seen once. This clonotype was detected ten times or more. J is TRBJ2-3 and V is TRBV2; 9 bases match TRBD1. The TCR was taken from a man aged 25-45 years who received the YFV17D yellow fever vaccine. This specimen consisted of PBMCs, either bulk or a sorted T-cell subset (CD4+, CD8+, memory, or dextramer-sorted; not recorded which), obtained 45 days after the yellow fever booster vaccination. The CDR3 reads CASNRDRVGTDTQYF. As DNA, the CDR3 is TGTGCCAGCAATCGGGACAGGGTGGGCACAGATACGCAGTATTTT. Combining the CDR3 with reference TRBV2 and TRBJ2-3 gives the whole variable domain EPEVTQTPSHQVTQMGQEVILRCVPISNHLYFYWYRQILGQKVEFLVSFYNNEISEKSEIFDDQFSVERPDGSNFTLKIRSTKLEDSAMYFCASNRDRVGTDTQYFGPGTRLTVL.